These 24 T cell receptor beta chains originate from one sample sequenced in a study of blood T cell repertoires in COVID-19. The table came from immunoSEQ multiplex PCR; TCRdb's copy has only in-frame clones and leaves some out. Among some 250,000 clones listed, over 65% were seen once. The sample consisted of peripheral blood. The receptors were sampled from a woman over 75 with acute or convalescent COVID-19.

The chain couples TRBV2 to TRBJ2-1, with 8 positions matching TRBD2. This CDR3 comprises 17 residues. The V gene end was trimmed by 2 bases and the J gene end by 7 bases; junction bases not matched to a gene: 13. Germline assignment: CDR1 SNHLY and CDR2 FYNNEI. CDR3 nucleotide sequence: TGTGCCAGCAGTGAATTAGTAGCGGGGCTAGCTTCTAATGAGCAGTTCTTC. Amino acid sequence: CASSELVAGLASNEQFF.

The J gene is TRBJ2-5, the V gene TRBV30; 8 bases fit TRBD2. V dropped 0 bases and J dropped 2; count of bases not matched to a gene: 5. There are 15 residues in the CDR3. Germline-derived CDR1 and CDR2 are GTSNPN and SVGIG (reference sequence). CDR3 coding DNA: TGTGCCTGGAGTGTACGCGGGAGGCGTCAAGAGACCCAGTACTTC. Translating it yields CAWSVRGRRQETQYF. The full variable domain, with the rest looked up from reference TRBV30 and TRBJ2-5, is SQTIHQWPATLVQPVGSPLSLECTVEGTSNPNLYWYRQAAGRGLQLLFYSVGIGQISSEVPQNLSASRPQDRQFILSSKKLLLSDSGFYLCAWSVRGRRQETQYFGPGTRLLVL.

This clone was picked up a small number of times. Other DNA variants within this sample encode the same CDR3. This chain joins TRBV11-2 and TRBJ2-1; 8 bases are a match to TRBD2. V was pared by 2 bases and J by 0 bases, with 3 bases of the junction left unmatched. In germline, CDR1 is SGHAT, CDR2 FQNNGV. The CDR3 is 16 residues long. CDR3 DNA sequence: TGTGCCAGCAGCTTATCTGGGACTAGCTCCTACAATGAGCAGTTCTTC. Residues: CASSLSGTSSYNEQFF.

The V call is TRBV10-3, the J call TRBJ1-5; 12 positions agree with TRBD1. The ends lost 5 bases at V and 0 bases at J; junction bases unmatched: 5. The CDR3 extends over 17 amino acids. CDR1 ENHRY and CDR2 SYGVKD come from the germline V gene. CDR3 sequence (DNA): TGTGCCATCAGTCCGGGACAGGGGGCATATAGCAATCAGCCCCAGCATTTT. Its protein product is CAISPGQGAYSNQPQHF.

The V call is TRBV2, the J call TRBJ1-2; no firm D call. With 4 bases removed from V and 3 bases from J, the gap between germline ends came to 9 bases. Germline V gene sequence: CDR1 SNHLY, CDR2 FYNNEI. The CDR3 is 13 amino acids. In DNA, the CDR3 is TGTGCCAGCAGTGTTAAGAGGGACTATGGCTACACCTTC. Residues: CASSVKRDYGYTF.

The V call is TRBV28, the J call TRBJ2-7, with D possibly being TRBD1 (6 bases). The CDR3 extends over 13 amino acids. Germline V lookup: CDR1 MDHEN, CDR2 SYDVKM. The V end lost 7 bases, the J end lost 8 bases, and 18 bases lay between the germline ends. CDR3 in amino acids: CASKGRGYTKQYF. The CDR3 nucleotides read TGTGCCAGCAAAGGCAGGGGATATACGAAGCAGTACTTC.

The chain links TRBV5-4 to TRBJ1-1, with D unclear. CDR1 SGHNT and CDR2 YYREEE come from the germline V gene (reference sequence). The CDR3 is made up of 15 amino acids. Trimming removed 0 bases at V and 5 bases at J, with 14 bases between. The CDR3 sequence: CASSLATLRETEAFF. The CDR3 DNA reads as TGTGCCAGCAGCTTGGCCACTTTAAGGGAGACTGAAGCTTTCTTT.

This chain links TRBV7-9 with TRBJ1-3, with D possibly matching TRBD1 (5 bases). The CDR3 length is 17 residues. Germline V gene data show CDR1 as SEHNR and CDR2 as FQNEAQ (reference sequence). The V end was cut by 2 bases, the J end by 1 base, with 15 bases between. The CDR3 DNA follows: TGTGCCAGCAGCTTAAGCGGGGGGTCCGTGTCTGGAAACACCATATATTTT. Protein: CASSLSGGSVSGNTIYF. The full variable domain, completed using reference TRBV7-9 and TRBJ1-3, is DTGVSQNPRHKITKRGQNVTFRCDPISEHNRLYWYRQTLGQGPEFLTYFQNEAQLEKSRLLSDRFSAERPKGSFSTLEIQRTEQGDSAMYLCASSLSGGSVSGNTIYFGEGSWLTVV.

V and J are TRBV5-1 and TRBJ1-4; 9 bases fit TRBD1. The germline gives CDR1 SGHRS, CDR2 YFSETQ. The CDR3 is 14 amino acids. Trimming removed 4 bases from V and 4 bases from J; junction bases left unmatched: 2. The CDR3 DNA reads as TGCGCCAGCAGCGCGGGACAGGGTAATGAAAAACTGTTTTTT. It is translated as CASSAGQGNEKLFF.

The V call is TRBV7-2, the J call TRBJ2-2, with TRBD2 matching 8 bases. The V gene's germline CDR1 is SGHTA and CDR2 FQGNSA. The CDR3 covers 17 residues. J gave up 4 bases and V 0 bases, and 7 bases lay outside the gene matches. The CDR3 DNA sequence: TGTGCCAGCAGCTTAGCCGGGACGGGGGGGCGCACCGGGGAGCTGTTTTTT. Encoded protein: CASSLAGTGGRTGELFF.

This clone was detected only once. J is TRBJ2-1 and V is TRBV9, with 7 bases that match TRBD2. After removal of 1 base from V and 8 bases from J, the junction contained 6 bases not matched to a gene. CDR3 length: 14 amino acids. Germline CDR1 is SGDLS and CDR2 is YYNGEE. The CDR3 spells CASSVLAGRDEQFF. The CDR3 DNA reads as TGTGCCAGCAGCGTACTGGCAGGGAGGGATGAGCAGTTCTTC.

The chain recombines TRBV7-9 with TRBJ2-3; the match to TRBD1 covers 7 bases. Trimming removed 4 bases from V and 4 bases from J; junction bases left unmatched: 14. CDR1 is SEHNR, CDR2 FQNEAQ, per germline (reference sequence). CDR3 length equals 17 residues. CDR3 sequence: CASSSYLGGRGPDTQYF. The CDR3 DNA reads TGTGCCAGCAGCTCTTACCTAGGGGGCAGGGGTCCAGATACGCAGTATTTT.

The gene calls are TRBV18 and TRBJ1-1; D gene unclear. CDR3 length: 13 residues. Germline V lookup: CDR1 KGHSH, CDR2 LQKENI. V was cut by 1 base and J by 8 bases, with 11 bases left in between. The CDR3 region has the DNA TGTGCCAGCTCACCACTCCAGGCCAGGGAAGCTTTCTTT. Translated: CASSPLQAREAFF.

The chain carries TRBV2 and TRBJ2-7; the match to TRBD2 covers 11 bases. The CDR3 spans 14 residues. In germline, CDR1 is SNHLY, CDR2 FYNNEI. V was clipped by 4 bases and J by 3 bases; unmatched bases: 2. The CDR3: CASSVGTSGYEQYF. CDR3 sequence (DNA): TGTGCCAGCAGTGTCGGGACTAGCGGCTACGAGCAGTACTTC.

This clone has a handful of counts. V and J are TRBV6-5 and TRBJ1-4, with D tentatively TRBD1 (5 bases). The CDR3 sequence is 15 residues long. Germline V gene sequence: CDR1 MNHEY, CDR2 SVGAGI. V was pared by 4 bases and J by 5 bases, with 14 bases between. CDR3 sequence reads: CASSWSRQINEKLFF. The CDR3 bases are TGTGCCAGCAGTTGGTCCCGACAGATAAATGAAAAACTGTTTTTT.

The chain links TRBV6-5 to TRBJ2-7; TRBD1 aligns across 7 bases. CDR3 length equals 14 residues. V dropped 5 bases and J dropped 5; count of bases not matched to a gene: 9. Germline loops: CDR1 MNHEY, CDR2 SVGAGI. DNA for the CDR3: TGTGCCAGCAGTCCAAGGACAGGCCCCCACGAGCAGTACTTC. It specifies CASSPRTGPHEQYF.

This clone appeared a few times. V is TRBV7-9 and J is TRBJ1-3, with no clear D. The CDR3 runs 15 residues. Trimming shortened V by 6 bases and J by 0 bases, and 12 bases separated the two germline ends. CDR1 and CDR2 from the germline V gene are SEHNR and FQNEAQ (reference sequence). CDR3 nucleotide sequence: TGTGCCAGCAGGAATATAGGACTCTCTGGAAACACCATATATTTT. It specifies CASRNIGLSGNTIYF.

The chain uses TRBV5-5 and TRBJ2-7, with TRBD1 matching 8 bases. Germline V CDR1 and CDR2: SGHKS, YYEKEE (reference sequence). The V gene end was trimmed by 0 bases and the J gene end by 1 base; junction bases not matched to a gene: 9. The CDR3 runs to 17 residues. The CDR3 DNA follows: TGTGCCAGCAGCTTGGCCGCTCCTTGGGACAGGTCCTACGAGCAGTACTTC. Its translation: CASSLAAPWDRSYEQYF.

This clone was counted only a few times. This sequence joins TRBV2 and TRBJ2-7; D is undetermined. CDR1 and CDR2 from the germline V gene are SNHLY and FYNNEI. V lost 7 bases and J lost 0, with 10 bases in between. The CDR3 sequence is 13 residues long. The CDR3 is CASKQVFSYEQYF. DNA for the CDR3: TGTGCCAGCAAGCAGGTTTTCTCCTACGAGCAGTACTTC.

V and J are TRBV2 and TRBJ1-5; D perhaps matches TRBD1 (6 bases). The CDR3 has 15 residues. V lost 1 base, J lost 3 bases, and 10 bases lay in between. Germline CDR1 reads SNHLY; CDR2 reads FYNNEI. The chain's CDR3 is CASSEGRGHNQPQHF. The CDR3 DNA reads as TGTGCCAGCAGTGAAGGCAGGGGCCACAATCAGCCCCAGCATTTT.

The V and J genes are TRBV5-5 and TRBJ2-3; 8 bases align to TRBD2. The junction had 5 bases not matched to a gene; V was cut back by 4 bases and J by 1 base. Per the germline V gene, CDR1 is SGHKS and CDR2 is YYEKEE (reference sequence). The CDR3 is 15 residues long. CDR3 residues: CASSPLAGRTDTQYF. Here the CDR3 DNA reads TGTGCCAGCAGCCCCTTAGCGGGACGCACAGATACGCAGTATTTT.

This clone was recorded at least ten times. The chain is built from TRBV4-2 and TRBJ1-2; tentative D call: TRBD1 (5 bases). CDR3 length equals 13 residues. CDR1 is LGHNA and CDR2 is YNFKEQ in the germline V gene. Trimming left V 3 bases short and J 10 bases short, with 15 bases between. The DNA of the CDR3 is TGTGCCAGCAGCCAGGACACCGAGTTCGTCTACACCTTC. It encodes CASSQDTEFVYTF.

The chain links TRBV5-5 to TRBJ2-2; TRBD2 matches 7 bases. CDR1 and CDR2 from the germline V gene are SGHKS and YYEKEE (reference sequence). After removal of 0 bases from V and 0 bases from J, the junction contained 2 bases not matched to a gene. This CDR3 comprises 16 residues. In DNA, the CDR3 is TGTGCCAGCAGCTTGGTGGGAGGGCCGAACACCGGGGAGCTGTTTTTT. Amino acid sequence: CASSLVGGPNTGELFF.

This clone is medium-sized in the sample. The CDR3 coding sequence is TGTGCCAGCAGCTTGTCGTCCCCTAGCGGGAGTTGGGAGCAGTTCTTC. Translation: CASSLSSPSGSWEQFF. The J gene is TRBJ2-1, the V gene TRBV5-6; 10 bases fit TRBD2. This CDR3 is built from 16 residues. The germline gives CDR1 SGHDT, CDR2 YYEEEE. V was clipped by 1 base and J by 10 bases; unmatched bases: 11.